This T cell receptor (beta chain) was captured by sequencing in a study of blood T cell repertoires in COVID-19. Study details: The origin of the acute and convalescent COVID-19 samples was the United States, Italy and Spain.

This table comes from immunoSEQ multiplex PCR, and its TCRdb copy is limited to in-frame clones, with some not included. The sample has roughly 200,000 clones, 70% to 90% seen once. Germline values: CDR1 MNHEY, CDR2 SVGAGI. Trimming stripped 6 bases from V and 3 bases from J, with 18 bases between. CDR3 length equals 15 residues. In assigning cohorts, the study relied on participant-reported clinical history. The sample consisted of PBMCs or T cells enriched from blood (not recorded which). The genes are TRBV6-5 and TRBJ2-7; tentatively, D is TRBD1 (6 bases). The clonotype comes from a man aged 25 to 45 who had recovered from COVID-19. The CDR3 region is CASRPAQQGFYEQYF. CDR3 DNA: TGTGCCAGCAGACCCGCCCAACAGGGATTCTACGAGCAGTACTTC.